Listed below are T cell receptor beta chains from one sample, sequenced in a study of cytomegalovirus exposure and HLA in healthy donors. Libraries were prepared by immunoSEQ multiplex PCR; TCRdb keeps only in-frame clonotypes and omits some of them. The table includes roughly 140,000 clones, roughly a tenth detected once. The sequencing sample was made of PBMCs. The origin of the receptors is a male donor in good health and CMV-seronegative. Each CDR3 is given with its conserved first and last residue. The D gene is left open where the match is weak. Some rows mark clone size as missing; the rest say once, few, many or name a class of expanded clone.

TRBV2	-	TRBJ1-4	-	CASRGRWGHEKLFF	TGTGCCAGCAGGGGGCGGTGGGGGCATGAAAAACTGTTTTTT
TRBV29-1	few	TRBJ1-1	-	CSVSREAFF	TGCAGCGTTTCCAGGGAAGCTTTCTTT
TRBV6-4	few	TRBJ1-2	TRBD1	CASSDHHRDRGLGGYTF	TGTGCCAGCAGTGACCACCACCGGGACAGGGGGCTAGGGGGCTACACCTTC
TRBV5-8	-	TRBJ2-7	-	CASSLAERVNYYEQYF	TGTGCCAGCAGCTTGGCCGAACGGGTCAACTATTACGAGCAGTACTTC
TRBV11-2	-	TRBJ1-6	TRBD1	CASSFGQGGSPLHF	TGTGCCAGCAGCTTCGGACAGGGCGGATCACCCCTCCACTTT
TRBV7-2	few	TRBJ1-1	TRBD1	CASTYIRGQTEAFF	TGTGCCAGCACCTATATCAGGGGACAGACTGAAGCTTTCTTT
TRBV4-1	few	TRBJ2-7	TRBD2	CASSQGLAGPYEQYF	TGCGCCAGCAGCCAAGGACTAGCGGGTCCCTACGAGCAGTACTTC
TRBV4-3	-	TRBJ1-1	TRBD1	CASSHGTGGWTEAFF	TGCGCCAGCAGCCATGGAACAGGGGGGTGGACTGAAGCTTTCTTT
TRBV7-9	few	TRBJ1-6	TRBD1	CASSSRGTANSPLHF	TGTGCCAGCAGCTCCAGAGGGACAGCGAATTCACCCCTCCACTTT
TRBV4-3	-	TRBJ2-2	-	CASSQGRGSGELFF	TGCGCCAGCAGCCAAGGGCGCGGGTCTGGGGAGCTGTTTTTT
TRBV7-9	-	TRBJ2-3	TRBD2	CASRPLAGGLKRTDTQYF	TGTGCCAGCCGGCCTTTAGCGGGGGGCCTTAAACGCACAGATACGCAGTATTTT
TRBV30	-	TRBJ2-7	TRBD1	CAWSLHSGGGYEQYF	TGTGCCTGGAGCCTTCACTCAGGGGGCGGTTACGAGCAGTACTTC
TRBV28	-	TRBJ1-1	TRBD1	CASRQGRNPEAFF	TGTGCCAGCCGACAGGGGCGGAATCCAGAAGCTTTCTTT
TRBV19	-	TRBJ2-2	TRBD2	CASSRGGRPPGAGELFF	TGTGCCAGTAGTAGGGGCGGGAGACCCCCGGGGGCCGGGGAGCTGTTTTTT
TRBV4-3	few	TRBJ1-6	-	CASSQAGRKRGNSPLHF	TGCGCCAGCAGCCAAGCGGGCCGTAAAAGAGGGAATTCACCCCTCCACTTT
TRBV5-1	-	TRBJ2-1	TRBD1	CASSLGIGQGNEQFF	TGCGCCAGCAGCTTGGGGATTGGACAGGGGAATGAGCAGTTCTTC
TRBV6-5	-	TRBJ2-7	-	CASTSPGSISEQYF	TGTGCCAGCACCTCCCCTGGGAGTATCTCCGAGCAGTACTTC
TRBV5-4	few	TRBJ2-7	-	CASSLSRSGWKDEQYF	TGTGCCAGCAGCTTAAGTCGTTCAGGGTGGAAGGACGAGCAGTACTTC
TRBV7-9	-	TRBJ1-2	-	CASSLGGIGHGYTF	TGTGCCAGCAGCTTAGGCGGGATTGGACATGGCTACACCTTC
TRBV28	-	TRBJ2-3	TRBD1	CASSFRTGTGTDTQYF	TGTGCCAGCAGTTTCCGCACAGGGACAGGCACAGATACGCAGTATTTT
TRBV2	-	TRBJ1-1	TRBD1	CASTLDRGNTEAFF	TGTGCCAGCACTTTGGACAGGGGGAACACTGAAGCTTTCTTT
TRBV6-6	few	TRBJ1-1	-	CASRIAGLNTEAFF	TGTGCCAGCAGGATCGCGGGGCTAAACACTGAAGCTTTCTTT